Presented here are 25 T cell receptor beta chains from one specimen sequenced in a study of T cell repertoires in cytomegalovirus infection. Antigens for these TCRs are unknown. In TCRdb, the reads were re-called with MiXCR into one record per CDR3 protein. Of some 900,000 distinct CDR3 sequences detected, approximately 30% appear once; the ten largest clones hold around 12%. The sample was cultured CD8+ T cells from PBMCs, taken from culture after CMV antigen stimulation. The receptors stem from a human donor in good health (CMV status not recorded). Some clones in this sample may be carry-over from other donors' samples.

The V gene is TRBV12-5, the J gene TRBJ1-1, with D uncertain. The CDR3 has 13 residues. Deletions cut 5 bases from V and 3 bases from J, with 10 bases between. Germline V gene data show CDR1 as LGHNT and CDR2 as FRNRAP. CDR3 loop: CASGPEAYTEAFF. DNA for the CDR3: TGTGCTAGTGGTCCCGAGGCCTACACTGAAGCTTTCTTT. Together with reference TRBV12-5 and TRBJ1-1, the CDR3 gives the full variable domain: DARVTQTPRHKVTEMGQEVTMRCQPILGHNTVFWYRQTMMQGLELLAYFRNRAPLDDSGMPKDRFSAEMPDATLATLKIQPSEPRDSAVYFCASGPEAYTEAFFGQGTRLTVV.

This clonotype has a handful of counts. The chain recombines TRBV4-1 with TRBJ1-3; D uncertain. Trimming took off 2 bases at V and 0 bases at J, with 11 bases between the two ends. The germline V gene has CDR1 MGHRA and CDR2 YSYEKL. The CDR3 is made up of 16 amino acids. This CDR3 reads CASSQYVFSSGNTIYF. For the CDR3, the DNA is TGCGCCAGCAGCCAATACGTTTTCAGCTCTGGAAACACCATATATTTT.

The genes are TRBV6-2 or TRBV6-3 and TRBJ2-3; 9 bases align to TRBD1. Germline values: CDR1 MNHEY, CDR2 SVGEGT. The CDR3 has 15 amino acids. V shed 1 base and J 2 bases; nucleotides not matched to a gene: 1. CDR3 sequence reads: CASSYWDRVTDTQYF. Written as DNA, the CDR3 is TGTGCCAGCAGTTACTGGGACAGGGTCACAGATACGCAGTATTTT.

V usage is TRBV3-1 and J usage is TRBJ2-1; 9 nucleotides line up with TRBD2. The CDR3 runs 18 residues. Germline CDR1 LGHDT, CDR2 YNNKEL (reference sequence). V shed 0 bases and J 2 bases; nucleotides not matched to a gene: 8. The CDR3 DNA reads TGTGCCAGCAGCCAAGATTCGAGCGGGGGGAGGACCTACAATGAGCAGTTCTTC. Residues: CASSQDSSGGRTYNEQFF.

This clonotype showed up just a few times. V is TRBV6-5 and J is TRBJ2-2; D is undetermined. The germline V gene has CDR1 MNHEY and CDR2 SVGAGI. The CDR3 has 15 residues. Trimming removed 0 bases at V and 4 bases at J, with 9 bases between. CDR3 protein: CASSYSSLGTGELFF. The CDR3, as DNA: TGTGCCAGCAGTTACTCTAGTTTGGGCACCGGGGAGCTGTTTTTT.

A note on this clonotype: Possible read error: a much larger clone is one base away. J is TRBJ1-1 and V is TRBV7-2; unclear D gene. Germline CDR1 reads SGHTA; CDR2 reads FQGNSA. This CDR3 is built from 14 residues. Trimming removed 5 bases at V and 5 bases at J, with 15 bases between. The CDR3 is CASSGSRRETEAFF. The DNA of the CDR3 is TGTGCCAGCAGCGGGTCCCGGCGAGAGACTGAAGCTTTCTTT.

In this sample, this clonotype turned up many times. The V call is TRBV7-6, the J call TRBJ1-4; tentative D call: TRBD1 (6 bases). Germline V gene data show CDR1 as SGHVS and CDR2 as FNYEAQ. This CDR3 spans 17 amino acids. Trimming took off 4 bases at V and 0 bases at J, with 15 bases between the two ends. CDR3 DNA sequence: TGTGCCAGCAGCTCTCTCCGGGACAAACCAACTAATGAAAAACTGTTTTTT. Translated: CASSSLRDKPTNEKLFF. Drawing the rest from reference TRBV7-6 and TRBJ1-4, the complete variable domain is GAGVSQSPRYKVTKRGQDVALRCDPISGHVSLYWYRQALGQGPEFLTYFNYEAQQDKSGLPNDRFSAERPEGSISTLTIQRTEQRDSAMYRCASSSLRDKPTNEKLFFGSGTQLSVL.

The V and J genes are TRBV7-9 and TRBJ1-6; D is unresolved. The germline V gene encodes CDR1 SEHNR and CDR2 FQNEAQ (reference sequence). The CDR3 contains 17 residues. V lost 0 bases to trimming and J lost 7 bases, with 16 bases between them. The CDR3 DNA reads as TGTGCCAGCAGCTTAGCGGCGAACCGGCCGGTGAATTCACCCCTCCACTTT. Its translation is CASSLAANRPVNSPLHF. Full variable domain (missing parts from reference TRBV7-9 and TRBJ1-6): DTGVSQNPRHKITKRGQNVTFRCDPISEHNRLYWYRQTLGQGPEFLTYFQNEAQLEKSRLLSDRFSAERPKGSFSTLEIQRTEQGDSAMYLCASSLAANRPVNSPLHFGNGTRLTVT.

This clonotype showed up just a few times. The chain links TRBV4-2 to TRBJ2-1; 10 bases line up with TRBD2. V was clipped by 0 bases and J by 10 bases; unmatched bases: 6. Looked up from germline, CDR1 is LGHNA and CDR2 is YNFKEQ. The CDR3 is made up of 15 amino acids. The CDR3 nucleotides read TGTGCCAGCAGCCAAGATGCTAGCGGGGGTTTCGAGCAGTTCTTC. This gives the protein CASSQDASGGFEQFF.

This clonotype has more than one count but fewer than ten. The chain joins TRBV27 to TRBJ2-1; D gene uncertain. V dropped 6 bases and J dropped 12 bases, with 18 bases sitting between them. Germline V gene data show CDR1 as MNHEY and CDR2 as SMNVEV (reference sequence). The CDR3 spans 13 residues. This CDR3 is CASSPNRITGQFF. The CDR3 coding sequence is TGTGCCAGCAGCCCCAACCGAATCACGGGGCAGTTCTTC.

This clonotype was seen repeatedly, ten times or more. The chain links TRBV7-6 to TRBJ1-1; D is undetermined. CDR3 size: 15 residues. Germline values: CDR1 SGHVS, CDR2 FNYEAQ. Trimming took 1 base from V and 0 from J, leaving 9 bases between them. The CDR3 here is CASSLGLLLNTEAFF. The DNA of the CDR3 is TGTGCCAGCAGCTTAGGTCTCCTCCTGAACACTGAAGCTTTCTTT. Supplemented by reference TRBV7-6 and TRBJ1-1, the full variable domain reads GAGVSQSPRYKVTKRGQDVALRCDPISGHVSLYWYRQALGQGPEFLTYFNYEAQQDKSGLPNDRFSAERPEGSISTLTIQRTEQRDSAMYRCASSLGLLLNTEAFFGQGTRLTVV.

The chain has TRBV12-5 and TRBJ1-1; unclear D gene. There are 8 residues in the CDR3. The germline gives CDR1 LGHNT, CDR2 FRNRAP. V dropped 6 bases and J dropped 11 bases, with 4 bases sitting between them. The CDR3 region has the DNA TGTGCTAGTGGCAGGGCTTTCTTT. It yields the protein CASGRAFF. The full variable domain, rest sourced from reference TRBV12-5 and TRBJ1-1, is DARVTQTPRHKVTEMGQEVTMRCQPILGHNTVFWYRQTMMQGLELLAYFRNRAPLDDSGMPKDRFSAEMPDATLATLKIQPSEPRDSAVYFCASGRAFFGQGTRLTVV.

The CDR3, as DNA: TGTGCCAGTAGTAGCGACATGTCCTACGAGCAGTACTTC. Protein product: CASSSDMSYEQYF. The chain joins TRBV19 to TRBJ2-7; D uncertain. This CDR3 contains 13 residues. With 4 bases removed from V and 1 base from J, the gap between germline ends came to 8 bases. CDR1 and CDR2 (germline): LNHDA, SQIVND (reference sequence).

This clonotype was counted ten times or more. The chain combines TRBV7-8 with TRBJ2-2; D unresolved. CDR1 is SGHVS, CDR2 FQNEAQ, per germline. CDR3 length: 16 amino acids. Trimming shortened V by 5 bases and J by 1 base, and 14 bases separated the two germline ends. CDR3 nucleotide sequence: TGTGCCAGCAGCCTGGACCACTACGGGAACACCGGGGAGCTGTTTTTT. Protein sequence: CASSLDHYGNTGELFF.

The rearrangement links TRBV7-2 to TRBJ1-2; TRBD1 aligns across 9 bases. Germline loops: CDR1 SGHTA, CDR2 FQGNSA. CDR3 size: 14 residues. J gave up 8 bases and V 1 base, and 5 bases lay outside the gene matches. CDR3 bases: TGTGCCAGCAGCTTAGGAGGACAGGGGTGGGGCTACACCTTC. Protein sequence: CASSLGGQGWGYTF.

This clonotype was observed a few times. The chain carries TRBV7-9 and TRBJ2-1; D ambiguous. Germline CDR1 reads SEHNR; CDR2 reads FQNEAQ (reference sequence). Trimming shortened V by 11 bases and J by 8 bases, and 7 bases separated the two germline ends. The length of the CDR3 is 9 residues. CDR3 loop: CAFGDEQFF. In DNA, the CDR3 is TGTGCCTTCGGTGATGAGCAGTTCTTC.

The rearrangement uses TRBV4-2 and TRBJ1-5; 7 bases line up with TRBD1. The CDR3 has 22 residues. The V gene's germline CDR1 is LGHNA and CDR2 YNFKEQ. The J segment lost 0 bases and the V segment lost 0 bases, leaving 20 bases of the junction unmatched. As DNA, the CDR3 is TGTGCCAGCAGCCAAGATTTGTATGACAGGGCCCTCACCCTCGATAGCAATCAGCCCCAGCATTTT. Its translation is CASSQDLYDRALTLDSNQPQHF.

V is TRBV28 and J is TRBJ2-7, with 9 nucleotides matching TRBD2. The CDR3 length is 15 residues. Germline V lookup: CDR1 MDHEN, CDR2 SYDVKM. The V and J ends lost 6 bases and 2 bases, in that order; junction bases with no gene match: 8. The CDR3 is CASSPLSGGPYEQYV. The DNA of the CDR3 is TGTGCCAGCAGCCCACTTAGCGGGGGACCCTACGAGCAGTACGTC.

V usage is TRBV6-1 and J usage is TRBJ2-7, with a tentative D call TRBD1 (6 bases). CDR3 length: 13 amino acids. Trimming pared 6 bases from V and 2 bases from J, leaving 11 bases between. In germline, CDR1 is MNHNS, CDR2 SASEGT. The CDR3 bases are TGTGCCAGCAGGGACAGCACAACCTACGAGCAGTACGTC. Translated: CASRDSTTYEQYV.

The CDR3 here is CASSLVQGGIYEQYF. CDR3 nucleotide sequence: TGTGCCAGCAGCTTAGTCCAGGGAGGAATCTACGAGCAGTACTTC. V usage is TRBV7-9 and J usage is TRBJ2-7; TRBD2 might be the D (6 bases). From germline, CDR1 is SEHNR and CDR2 FQNEAQ (reference sequence). The V end was cut by 1 base, the J end by 3 bases, with 13 bases between. The CDR3 is made up of 15 amino acids.

This clonotype was observed a handful of times. One junction end does not reproduce the germline sequence, and a read error may be involved. The chain links TRBV4-3 to TRBJ2-3, with D possibly TRBD2 on 5 matching bases. This CDR3 contains 18 residues. Germline V CDR1 and CDR2: LGHNA, YSLEER. CDR3 region: CTSSQDPWRAANTDTQYF. CDR3 nucleotides: TGCACCAGCAGCCAAGATCCGTGGCGGGCAGCGAATACAGATACGCAGTATTTT.

This clonotype was seen ten or more times. The gene calls are TRBV7-6 and TRBJ1-3, with a tentative D call TRBD1 (6 bases). Looked up from germline, CDR1 is SGHVS and CDR2 is FNYEAQ. This CDR3 is built from 17 residues. V lost 5 bases and J 4 bases, leaving 21 bases between the germline ends. This CDR3 reads CASSATPRGASGNTIYF. CDR3 sequence (DNA): TGTGCCAGCAGCGCCACTCCCAGGGGCGCATCAGGAAACACCATATATTTT.

This chain uses TRBV7-8 with TRBJ1-5; D gene unclear. The germline V gene has CDR1 SGHVS and CDR2 FQNEAQ. The CDR3 length is 14 residues. V was pared by 0 bases and J by 6 bases, with 9 bases between. CDR3 residues: CASSLAGRVQPQHF. As DNA, the CDR3 is TGTGCCAGCAGCTTAGCGGGGAGGGTTCAGCCCCAGCATTTT.

V is TRBV6-6 and J is TRBJ2-5, with D perhaps TRBD2 (6 bases). The CDR3 extends over 16 amino acids. Germline lookup yields CDR1 MNHNY and CDR2 SVGAGI (reference sequence). The V end lost 5 bases, the J end lost 1 base, and 17 bases lay between the germline ends. Here the CDR3 reads CASSPSRVGGQETQYF. CDR3 DNA sequence: TGTGCCAGCAGTCCCTCCCGGGTCGGGGGCCAAGAGACCCAGTACTTC.

The chain links TRBV2 to TRBJ1-5; TRBD1 is a possible D gene (6 bases). Germline V gives CDR1 SNHLY, CDR2 FYNNEI. The CDR3 spans 15 residues. Trimming left V 6 bases short and J 7 bases short, with 19 bases between. CDR3: CASSWRQATGQPQHF. CDR3 nucleotides: TGTGCCAGCAGCTGGAGACAAGCCACAGGGCAGCCCCAGCATTTT.